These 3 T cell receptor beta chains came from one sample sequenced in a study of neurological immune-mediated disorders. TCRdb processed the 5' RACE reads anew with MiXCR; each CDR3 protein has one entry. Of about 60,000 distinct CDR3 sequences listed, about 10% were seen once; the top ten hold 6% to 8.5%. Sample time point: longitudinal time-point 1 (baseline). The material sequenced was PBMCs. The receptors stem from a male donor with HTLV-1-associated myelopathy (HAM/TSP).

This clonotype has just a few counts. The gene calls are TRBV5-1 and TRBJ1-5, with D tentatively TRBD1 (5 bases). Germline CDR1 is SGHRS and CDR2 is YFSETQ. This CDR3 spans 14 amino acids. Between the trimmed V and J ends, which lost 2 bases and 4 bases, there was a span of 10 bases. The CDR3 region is CASSFGGDNQPQHF. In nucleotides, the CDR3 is TGCGCCAGCAGCTTCGGGGGGGATAATCAGCCCCAGCATTTT.

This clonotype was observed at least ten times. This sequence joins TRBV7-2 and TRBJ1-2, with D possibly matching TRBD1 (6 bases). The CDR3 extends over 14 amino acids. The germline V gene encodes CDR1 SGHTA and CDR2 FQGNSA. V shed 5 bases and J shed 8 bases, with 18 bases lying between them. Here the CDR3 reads CASSLDSHPRGYTF. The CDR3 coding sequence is TGTGCCAGCAGCCTGGACAGCCACCCAAGAGGCTACACCTTC.

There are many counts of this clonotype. CDR3: CASSLGGRDYGYTF. CDR3 bases: TGTGCCAGCAGCTTAGGTGGACGGGACTATGGCTACACCTTC. The V gene is TRBV7-9, the J gene TRBJ1-2, with D unclear. Trimming left V 1 base short and J 3 bases short, with 9 bases between. The V gene's germline CDR1 is SEHNR and CDR2 FQNEAQ (reference sequence). This CDR3 has 14 residues.